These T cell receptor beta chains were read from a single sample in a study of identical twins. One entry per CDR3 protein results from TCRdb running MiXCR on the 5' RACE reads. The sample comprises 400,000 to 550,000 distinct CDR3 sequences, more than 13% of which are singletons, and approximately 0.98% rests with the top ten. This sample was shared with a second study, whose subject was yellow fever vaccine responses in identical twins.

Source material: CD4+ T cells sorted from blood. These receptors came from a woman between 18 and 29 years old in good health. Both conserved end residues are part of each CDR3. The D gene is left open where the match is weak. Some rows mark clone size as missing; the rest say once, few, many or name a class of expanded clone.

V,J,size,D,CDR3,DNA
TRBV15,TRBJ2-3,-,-,CATSSSLRHTQYF,TGTGCCACCAGCAGCAGTTTAAGGCATACGCAGTATTTT
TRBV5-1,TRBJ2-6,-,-,CASSLSSTGANVLTF,TGCGCCAGCAGCTTGTCATCCACCGGGGCCAACGTCCTGACTTTC
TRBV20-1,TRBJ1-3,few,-,CSASGSPVGNTIYF,TGCAGTGCCAGCGGCAGCCCGGTGGGAAACACCATATATTTT
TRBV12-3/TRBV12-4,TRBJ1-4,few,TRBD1,CASRPGQRATNEKLFF,TGTGCCAGCAGACCGGGACAGAGAGCAACTAATGAAAAACTGTTTTTT
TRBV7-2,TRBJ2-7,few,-,CASSLGGKVDYEQYF,TGTGCCAGCAGCTTAGGGGGGAAGGTAGACTACGAGCAGTACTTC
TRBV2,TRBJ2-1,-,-,CASRPPGSVGGNEQFF,TGTGCCAGCAGGCCCCCCGGGAGTGTTGGTGGGAATGAGCAGTTCTTC
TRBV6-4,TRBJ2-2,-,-,CASAQDRTGELFF,TGTGCCAGCGCTCAGGACCGAACCGGGGAGCTGTTTTTT
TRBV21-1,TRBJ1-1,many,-,CATYPHGGQPFMNTEAFF,TGTGCCACCTACCCGCATGGCGGACAGCCTTTTATGAACACTGAAGCTTTCTTT
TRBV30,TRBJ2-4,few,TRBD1,CAHDRGAKNIQYF,TGTGCCCACGACAGGGGAGCCAAAAACATTCAGTACTTC
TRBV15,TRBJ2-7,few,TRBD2,CATRTSGGSYEHYF,TGTGCCACCCGGACTAGCGGGGGGTCCTACGAGCATTACTTC
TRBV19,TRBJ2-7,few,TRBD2,CASSIDGGGQDEQYF,TGTGCCAGTAGTATAGATGGCGGGGGGCAAGACGAGCAGTACTTC
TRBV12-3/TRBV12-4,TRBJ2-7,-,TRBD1,CASSILTGVDEQYF,TGTGCCAGCAGTATTCTGACAGGGGTAGACGAGCAGTACTTC
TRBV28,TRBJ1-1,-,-,CASRRRMTNTEAFF,TGTGCCAGCAGACGCCGCATGACGAACACTGAAGCTTTCTTT
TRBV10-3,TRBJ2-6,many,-,CAILSDSGANVLTF,TGTGCCATCTTATCGGACTCTGGGGCCAACGTCCTGACTTTC
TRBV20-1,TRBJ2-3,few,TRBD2,CSARGPSGRASVEQYF,TGCAGTGCTAGAGGGCCTAGCGGGAGGGCCTCTGTGGAGCAGTATTTT
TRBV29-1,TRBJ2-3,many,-,CSVAHRSSGTDTQYF,TGCAGCGTTGCACACAGGTCGAGCGGCACAGATACGCAGTATTTT
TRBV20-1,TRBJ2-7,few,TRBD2,CSAKTSGRTYEQYF,TGCAGTGCCAAAACTAGCGGGAGAACCTACGAGCAGTACTTC
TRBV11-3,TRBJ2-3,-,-,CASSLSAFTDTQYF,TGTGCCAGCAGCTTGTCAGCCTTCACAGATACGCAGTATTTT
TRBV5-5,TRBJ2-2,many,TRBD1,CASSSTGGAGTGELFF,TGTGCCAGCAGCTCAACAGGGGGCGCCGGCACCGGGGAGCTGTTTTTT
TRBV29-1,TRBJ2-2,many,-,CSVGTGELFF,TGCAGCGTTGGGACCGGGGAGCTGTTTTTT
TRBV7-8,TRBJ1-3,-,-,CASSFDGVNTIYF,TGTGCCAGCAGCTTCGATGGGGTTAACACCATATATTTT
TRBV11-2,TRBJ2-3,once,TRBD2,CASSSGGISTDTQYF,TGTGCCAGCAGTAGCGGGGGAATTAGCACAGATACGCAGTATTTT
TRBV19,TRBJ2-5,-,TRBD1,CASGRQGRWETQYF,TGTGCCAGTGGACGACAGGGGCGTTGGGAGACCCAGTACTTC
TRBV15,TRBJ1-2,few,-,CATSRGGIGTYGYTF,TGTGCCACCAGCAGAGGAGGAATAGGGACCTATGGCTACACCTTC
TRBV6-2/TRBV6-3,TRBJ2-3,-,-,CASSWLPSTDTQYF,TGTGCCAGCAGTTGGCTCCCTAGCACAGATACGCAGTATTTT
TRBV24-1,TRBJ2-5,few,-,CATSDPSGNQETQYF,TGTGCCACCAGTGATCCCAGTGGGAACCAAGAGACCCAGTACTTC